What follows are 10 T cell receptor beta chains derived from one specimen sequenced in a study of T cells in Graves' hyperthyroidism and ophthalmopathy. Amplified regions were TCR beta CDR3 sequences from RNA transcripts. The HTBI set primed first-round TCR CDR3 RT-PCR. TCRdb recomputed calls from the multiplex PCR reads with MiXCR, one row per CDR3 protein. In the table there are roughly 720,000 distinct CDR3 sequences, around 16% of which are singletons. Input material: blood. These receptors came from a man aged 50-59 years with Graves' hyperthyroidism.

This clonotype was recorded a few times. This rearrangement joins TRBV6-2 or TRBV6-3 to TRBJ2-1; 11 bases fit TRBD2. CDR3 length: 17 residues. Germline loops: CDR1 MNHEY, CDR2 SVGEGT. V lost 4 bases and J lost 7; bases outside the gene matches: 12. CDR3: CASSSPLAGGPGNEQFF. DNA for the CDR3: TGTGCCAGCAGTTCCCCTTTAGCGGGAGGGCCGGGGAATGAGCAGTTCTTC.

This clonotype has only a few counts. The rearrangement uses TRBV7-9 and TRBJ2-3; no reliable D call. The germline gives CDR1 SEHNR, CDR2 FQNEAQ (reference sequence). The ends were cut back, 6 bases at V and 3 bases at J, with 10 bases in the middle. The CDR3 is 13 residues long. DNA for the CDR3: TGTGCCAGCAGGAAGCAAGCTACAGATACGCAGTATTTT. Translation: CASRKQATDTQYF.

At least ten counts were recorded for this clonotype. The CDR3 reads CASSYQTESYNEQFF. The DNA of the CDR3 is TGTGCCAGCAGTTATCAAACAGAATCCTACAATGAGCAGTTCTTC. This chain uses TRBV6-1 with TRBJ2-1, with D unclear. The length of the CDR3 is 15 residues. The ends were cut back, 5 bases at V and 1 base at J, with 12 bases in the middle. CDR1 is MNHNS and CDR2 is SASEGT in the germline V gene.

V usage is TRBV5-1 and J usage is TRBJ2-5; TRBD2 aligns across 11 bases. CDR3 length: 16 residues. Germline CDR1 is SGHRS and CDR2 is YFSETQ. The J segment lost 1 base and the V segment lost 5 bases, leaving 7 bases of the junction unmatched. For the CDR3, the DNA is TGCGCCAGCAGAGGGACTAGCGGAGGAAGCCAAGAGACCCAGTACTTC. Its translation: CASRGTSGGSQETQYF.

This clonotype was observed many times. This chain links TRBV19 with TRBJ1-1, with TRBD1 matching over 12 bases. V shed 6 bases, J shed 5 bases, and the junction held 10 bases outside the gene matches. Germline-derived CDR1 and CDR2 are LNHDA and SQIVND (reference sequence). There are 16 residues in the CDR3. The CDR3, as DNA: TGTGCCAGTAGCATTAACCGGGACAGGGGGCTGACTGAAGCTTTCTTT. Encoded protein: CASSINRDRGLTEAFF.

Details on this clonotype: This clone may be a read error of a much larger clone one base away. The chain has TRBV11-2 and TRBJ2-2; D possibly corresponds to TRBD1 (6 bases). This CDR3 is 13 amino acids long. Germline loops: CDR1 SGHAT, CDR2 FQNNGV. The CDR3 spells CVSSLQGSGELFF. The CDR3, as DNA: TGTGTCAGCAGCTTACAGGGATCCGGGGAGCTGTTTTTT. Based on the CDR3 plus reference TRBV11-2 and TRBJ2-2, the full variable domain is EAGVAQSPRYKIIEKRQSVAFWCNPISGHATLYWYQQILGQGPKLLIQFQNNGVVDDSQLPKDRFSAERLKGVDSTLKIQPAKLEDSAVYLCVSSLQGSGELFFGEGSRLTVL.

This clonotype showed up just a few times. The V call is TRBV20-1, the J call TRBJ2-7; tentative D call: TRBD2 (6 bases). This CDR3 has 12 residues. The V gene's germline CDR1 is DFQATT and CDR2 SNEGSKA (reference sequence). The CDR3 region has the DNA TGCAGCGGACGGGAGTTCGTTTACGAGCAGTACTTC. Translation: CSGREFVYEQYF.

The J gene is TRBJ1-6, the V gene TRBV7-9; the D gene is possibly TRBD1 (5 bases). Trimming removed 2 bases at V and 3 bases at J, with 14 bases between. Looked up from germline, CDR1 is SEHNR and CDR2 is FQNEAQ (reference sequence). The CDR3 extends over 17 amino acids. CDR3: CASSLWRRGLYNSPLHF. CDR3 bases: TGTGCCAGCAGCTTATGGAGGCGGGGCCTCTATAATTCACCCCTCCACTTT.

This clonotype was observed a handful of times. V gene TRBV24-1 combines with J gene TRBJ2-1; 10 positions match TRBD2. V shed 4 bases, J shed 1 base, and the junction held 12 bases outside the gene matches. Per germline, CDR1 KGHDR and CDR2 SFDVKD. The CDR3 is 19 residues long. CDR3 nucleotide sequence: TGTGCCACCAGTGACCCCGGGCCTAGCGGGAGTGGGTCCTACAATGAGCAGTTCTTC. Its protein product is CATSDPGPSGSGSYNEQFF.

This clonotype has more than one count but fewer than ten. The J gene is TRBJ2-6, the V gene TRBV15; 12 bases agree with TRBD1. Germline trimming cut 5 bases from V and 3 bases from J; bases unmatched to any gene: 5. The CDR3 is 17 residues long. The germline gives CDR1 LNHNV, CDR2 YYDKDF (reference sequence). CDR3 amino acids: CATSGGQGAYGANVLTF. The CDR3 coding sequence is TGTGCCACCAGCGGGGGACAGGGGGCGTATGGGGCCAACGTCCTGACTTTC.